This T cell receptor beta chain was identified in a study of blood T cells in healthy people across ages. Study outcomes and limitations: Conclusively comparing naive with antigen-experienced cells was impossible with unsorted PBMCs. Significant beta diversity loss was already apparent by age roughly 40, declining roughly linearly. Calculation of diversity from one million T cells yielded estimates considered to be underestimates.

Every participating donor contributed around 9.5 milliliters of peripheral blood through a draw. A note on this clonotype: Antigen specificity is unknown.

Alongside a J-beta primer mix, a sample-barcoded 5' primer served in a second PCR lasting roughly 6 to 11 cycles. Each CDR3 protein is one row after TCRdb ran MiXCR on the 5' RACE reads. The sample carries hundreds of thousands of distinct CDR3 sequences, around 45% recorded once. Material for sequencing was blood. The TCR sequence derives from an older woman in good health.

Written as DNA, the CDR3 is TGTGCCAGCAGCGCTCAAACTGGCACAGATACGCAGTATTTT. It yields the protein CASSAQTGTDTQYF. This rearrangement joins TRBV7-2 to TRBJ2-3; D is undetermined. Germline V gives CDR1 SGHTA, CDR2 FQGNSA. V lost 5 bases, J lost 1 base, and 10 bases lay in between. There are 14 residues in the CDR3.